Listed below are T cell receptor beta chains from one sample, sequenced in a study of brain T cells in children with intractable seizures. TCRdb's table, derived via immunoSEQ multiplex PCR, lists solely in-frame clones and lacks some. The sample consists of just under 65,000 clones, 90% to 97% of them appearing once. The material sequenced was peripheral blood, taken at surgery. These TCRs come from a boy in the first two years of life with focal cortical dysplasia and intractable seizures. CDR3s include the opening cysteine and the closing phenylalanine or tryptophan. The D gene is left open where the match is weak.

TRBV5-1	TRBD1	TRBJ2-7	TGCGCCAGCAGCTCGGGACAGGGGTCCTACGAGCAGTACTTC	CASSSGQGSYEQYF
TRBV24-1	TRBD1	TRBJ2-3	TGTGCCACCAGTGGCAAGGGACAGGGGGACTCTAGCACAGATACGCAGTATTTT	CATSGKGQGDSSTDTQYF
TRBV7-9	NA	TRBJ1-2	TGTGCCAGCAGCTTAGCGTTGAGGGTCGGGGATGGCTACACCTTC	CASSLALRVGDGYTF
TRBV10-3	NA	TRBJ1-1	TGTGCCATCAGTGAGCCCCAGGGTACTGAAGCTTTCTTT	CAISEPQGTEAFF
TRBV6-5	NA	TRBJ1-3	TGTGCCAGCAGTTACTCCGGGGTTGAGGGAAACACCATATATTTT	CASSYSGVEGNTIYF
TRBV5-8	NA	TRBJ1-3	TGTGCCAGCAGCTTGGTGGTTAACACCATATATTTT	CASSLVVNTIYF
TRBV3-1/TRBV3-2	TRBD2	TRBJ2-5	TGTGCCAGCAGGATCCGGACTAGCGGGGGGGCCCTTGAGACCCAGTACTTC	CASRIRTSGGALETQYF
TRBV5-1	NA	TRBJ2-2	TGCGCCAGCAGCTTCATCGGGGACACCGGGGAGCTGTTTTTT	CASSFIGDTGELFF
TRBV5-1	NA	TRBJ1-2	TGCGCCAGCAGCTATTCAGGGTGGAACTATGGCTACACCTTC	CASSYSGWNYGYTF
TRBV28	TRBD2	TRBJ2-5	TGTGCCAGCAGTTTCGGGGGGACGACATCGGCGATCGAGACCCAGTACTTC	CASSFGGTTSAIETQYF